One and the same sample provided the 26 T cell receptor beta chains below, sequenced in a study of T cell responses to AZD1222 COVID-19 vaccine. Clones were read by immunoSEQ multiplex PCR, and TCRdb kept only the in-frame ones, dropping some. This sample has some 190,000 clones; around 88% occur once, and the top ten carry approximately 8%. The material was peripheral blood, obtained on day 0 of AZD1222 vaccination. The receptors shown here come from an adult in good health.

The rearrangement joins TRBV30 to TRBJ1-1; no reliable D call. Germline V gene lookup returns CDR1 GTSNPN and CDR2 SVGIG (reference sequence). The CDR3 totals 12 residues. The V gene lost 0 bases and the J gene lost 9 bases, with 11 bases spanning the gap. The CDR3 spells CAWSVQVNKAFF. The CDR3 nucleotides are TGTGCCTGGAGTGTGCAGGTTAATAAAGCTTTCTTT.

This sequence joins TRBV28 and TRBJ2-6, with 8 bases that match TRBD2. Looked up from germline, CDR1 is MDHEN and CDR2 is SYDVKM. CDR3 length equals 17 residues. V shed 5 bases and J 0 bases; nucleotides not matched to a gene: 6. Written as DNA, the CDR3 is TGTGCCAGCAGTCAAAGCGGGGGACTCTCTGGGGCCAACGTCCTGACTTTC. Translating gives CASSQSGGLSGANVLTF.

CDR3 in amino acids: CASSSDRNSNQPQHF. CDR3 in DNA: TGTGCCAGTAGTTCGGACAGAAATAGCAATCAGCCCCAGCATTTT. V is TRBV19 and J is TRBJ1-5; perhaps TRBD1 as D (6 bases). The germline V gene has CDR1 LNHDA and CDR2 SQIVND (reference sequence). The CDR3 loop spans 15 amino acids. Trimming pared 5 bases from V and 0 bases from J, leaving 11 bases between.

The chain uses TRBV6-5 and TRBJ1-2, with D possibly being TRBD1 (5 bases). This CDR3 is 15 amino acids long. Germline CDR1 is MNHEY and CDR2 is SVGAGI. Trimming left V 3 bases short and J 5 bases short, with 16 bases between. CDR3: CASSYSAGSRYGYTF. The CDR3 DNA follows: TGTGCCAGCAGTTATTCGGCAGGGAGTAGGTATGGCTACACCTTC.

CDR3 sequence reads: CAISESGGRREKLFF. CDR3 DNA sequence: TGTGCCATCAGTGAGTCGGGGGGACGGCGTGAAAAACTGTTTTTT. The chain uses TRBV10-3 and TRBJ1-4, with D possibly being TRBD1 (5 bases). The CDR3 sequence is 15 residues long. V gave up 0 bases and J gave up 7 bases, with 12 bases separating them. CDR1 is ENHRY and CDR2 is SYGVKD in the germline V gene.

The rearrangement joins TRBV19 to TRBJ2-5; tentatively, D is TRBD1 or TRBD2 (5 bases each). Trimming took 6 bases from V and 7 from J, leaving 18 bases between them. CDR3 length equals 14 residues. CDR1 and CDR2 (germline): LNHDA, SQIVND (reference sequence). CDR3 region: CASRPTLRGGTQYF. The CDR3 DNA reads as TGTGCCAGTAGACCCACCTTGAGGGGTGGGACCCAGTACTTC.

This chain connects TRBV5-6 to TRBJ2-1; 13 bases match TRBD2. With 7 bases clipped from V and 5 bases from J, the junction kept 9 bases outside the gene matches. The CDR3 consists of 16 residues. CDR1 is SGHDT, CDR2 YYEEEE, per germline. CDR3 coding DNA: TGTGCCAGCTGTAAGCCGACTAGCGGGGGGAACAATGAGCAGTTCTTC. Its protein is CASCKPTSGGNNEQFF.

This clone was detected only once. This rearrangement joins TRBV19 to TRBJ2-7; D may be TRBD1 or TRBD2 (6 bases each). The CDR3 has 18 residues. The V gene lost 9 bases and the J gene lost 3 bases, with 30 bases spanning the gap. From germline, CDR1 is LNHDA and CDR2 SQIVND (reference sequence). For the CDR3, the DNA is TGTGCCAGACCGCTTGTGGGGGGCCGAGGCCGATTCAGCTACGAGCAGTACTTC. This gives the protein CARPLVGGRGRFSYEQYF.

The chain joins TRBV5-1 to TRBJ2-1, with D unclear. V was clipped by 2 bases and J by 5 bases, with 14 bases between them. Germline CDR1 SGHRS, CDR2 YFSETQ. The CDR3 consists of 15 residues. The CDR3 DNA is TGCGCCAGCAGCTTCTACACGGACGAAAACAATGAGCAGTTCTTC. As protein: CASSFYTDENNEQFF.

V gene TRBV5-1 combines with J gene TRBJ1-6; 8 nucleotides agree with TRBD1. The CDR3 extends over 14 amino acids. The J segment lost 8 bases and the V segment lost 5 bases, leaving 6 bases of the junction unmatched. Germline V CDR1 and CDR2: SGHRS, YFSETQ. CDR3: CASRQDRDYSPLHF. CDR3 sequence (DNA): TGCGCCAGCAGGCAGGACAGGGACTATTCACCCCTCCACTTT.

The chain carries TRBV5-5 and TRBJ2-3; 8 bases align to TRBD1. Germline values: CDR1 SGHKS, CDR2 YYEKEE (reference sequence). This CDR3 has 18 residues. After removal of 3 bases from V and 4 bases from J, the junction contained 16 bases not matched to a gene. The CDR3 loop is CASSWGVGQGPSSDTQYF. The CDR3 coding sequence is TGTGCCAGCAGCTGGGGGGTAGGACAGGGTCCCAGTTCAGATACGCAGTATTTT.

This chain joins TRBV9 and TRBJ2-7; D is uncertain. Germline V CDR1 and CDR2: SGDLS, YYNGEE. V lost 0 bases to trimming and J lost 0 bases, with 7 bases between them. The CDR3 length is 14 residues. CDR3 sequence (DNA): TGTGCCAGCAGCGTAGATGGTCCCTCCTACGAGCAGTACTTC. It codes for CASSVDGPSYEQYF.

V and J are TRBV7-8 and TRBJ1-5, with unresolved D. The V gene lost 5 bases and the J gene lost 0 bases, with 11 bases spanning the gap. Per the germline V gene, CDR1 is SGHVS and CDR2 is FQNEAQ. The CDR3 loop spans 15 amino acids. The CDR3 here is CASSHSEHSNQPQHF. The CDR3 DNA reads as TGTGCCAGCAGCCACTCTGAGCATAGCAATCAGCCCCAGCATTTT.

This chain connects TRBV2 to TRBJ2-7; weak D call: TRBD2 (6 bases). Germline V gene data show CDR1 as SNHLY and CDR2 as FYNNEI. Trimming left V 0 bases short and J 3 bases short, with 9 bases between. The CDR3 consists of 14 residues. Here the CDR3 reads CASSEALGGYEQYF. CDR3 sequence (DNA): TGTGCCAGCAGTGAAGCGCTGGGAGGCTACGAGCAGTACTTC.

J is TRBJ2-7 and V is TRBV24-1; a weak D match, TRBD1 (6 bases). The CDR3 covers 15 residues. The V end was cut by 3 bases, the J end by 0 bases, with 11 bases between. Germline V lookup: CDR1 KGHDR, CDR2 SFDVKD. Here the CDR3 reads CATSDPRDNSYEQYF. The CDR3 coding sequence is TGTGCCACCAGTGATCCTCGGGACAACTCCTACGAGCAGTACTTC.

This chain connects TRBV3-1 (or the pseudogene TRBV3-2) to TRBJ2-7; perhaps TRBD1 as D (5 bases). V lost 1 base, J lost 0 bases, and 13 bases lay in between. Germline V CDR1 and CDR2: LGHDT, YNNKEL (reference sequence). The CDR3 runs 16 residues. The CDR3 DNA sequence: TGTGCCAGCAGCCAAGTCGTTGACAGCAGCTCCTACGAGCAGTACTTC. It encodes CASSQVVDSSSYEQYF.

The V call is TRBV19, the J call TRBJ1-1, with a weak D call TRBD1 (6 bases). The CDR3 is made up of 11 amino acids. Trimming took 6 bases from V and 8 from J, leaving 10 bases between them. Per germline, CDR1 LNHDA and CDR2 SQIVND (reference sequence). CDR3 nucleotides: TGTGCCAGTAGGGGACACTTAGAAGCTTTCTTT. Its translation is CASRGHLEAFF.

This rearrangement joins TRBV7-2 to TRBJ1-3; D gene unclear. This CDR3 is 14 amino acids long. Trimming took off 4 bases at V and 4 bases at J, with 11 bases between the two ends. The germline V gene encodes CDR1 SGHTA and CDR2 FQGNSA. The CDR3 DNA sequence: TGTGCCAGCAGCTCCGGGGTCATCGGAAACACCATATATTTT. This sequence encodes CASSSGVIGNTIYF.

This chain links TRBV3-1 (or the pseudogene TRBV3-2) with TRBJ2-2; D is possibly TRBD2 (6 bases). Germline loops: CDR1 LGHDT, CDR2 YNNKEL (reference sequence). The CDR3 runs 15 residues. Trimming took 0 bases from V and 7 from J, leaving 12 bases between them. The CDR3 spells CASSQERAGIGELFF. The CDR3, as DNA: TGTGCCAGCAGCCAAGAACGTGCGGGGATCGGGGAGCTGTTTTTT.

This clone came up many times. The chain has TRBV3-1 (or the pseudogene TRBV3-2) and TRBJ2-2; D perhaps matches TRBD2 (5 bases). The CDR3 covers 15 residues. V was clipped by 6 bases and J by 3 bases, with 14 bases between them. CDR1 and CDR2 from the germline V gene are LGHDT and YNNKEL (reference sequence). The CDR3 nucleotides read TGTGCCAGCAGTCCCGGGAAAGATTACACCGGGGAGCTGTTTTTT. It specifies CASSPGKDYTGELFF.

This chain links TRBV7-3 with TRBJ1-1; D might be TRBD1 (6 bases). CDR1 SGHTA and CDR2 FQGTGA come from the germline V gene. The CDR3 spans 13 residues. Trimming shortened V by 6 bases and J by 3 bases, and 11 bases separated the two germline ends. The CDR3 is CASRYRVDTEAFF. The CDR3, as DNA: TGTGCCAGCAGATACAGGGTGGACACTGAAGCTTTCTTT.

The CDR3 spells CASSFGQGDIQYF. For the CDR3, the DNA is TGCGCCAGCAGCTTTGGACAGGGGGACATTCAGTACTTC. The genes are TRBV5-1 and TRBJ2-4, with TRBD1 matching over 10 bases. With 2 bases clipped from V and 8 bases from J, the junction kept 1 base outside the gene matches. The CDR3 length is 13 residues. From germline, CDR1 is SGHRS and CDR2 YFSETQ.

The gene calls are TRBV12-3 or TRBV12-4 and TRBJ2-5; no firm D call. The length of the CDR3 is 13 residues. The V end lost 1 base, the J end lost 9 bases, and 12 bases lay between the germline ends. The CDR3 DNA follows: TGTGCCAGCAGTTTAGTCGCCGCCGAGGCCCAGTACTTC. It encodes CASSLVAAEAQYF.

V gene TRBV5-4 combines with J gene TRBJ2-3; maybe TRBD2 (5 bases). CDR1 SGHNT and CDR2 YYREEE come from the germline V gene (reference sequence). The V end was cut by 0 bases, the J end by 2 bases, with 7 bases between. This CDR3 region has 14 residues. The CDR3 coding sequence is TGTGCCAGCAGCTTGGAGGGAGCCACAGATACGCAGTATTTT. It specifies CASSLEGATDTQYF.

This chain uses TRBV10-1 with TRBJ2-2; 7 nucleotides align to TRBD2. Germline V gene data show CDR1 as WNHNN and CDR2 as SYGVQD (reference sequence). The CDR3 is 14 residues long. V lost 4 bases, J lost 7 bases, and 6 bases stayed unmatched. CDR3: CASSGIGRNGELFF. CDR3 in DNA: TGCGCCAGCAGTGGTATCGGGAGGAACGGGGAGCTGTTTTTT.

The chain links TRBV30 to TRBJ1-2; D is unresolved. V was pared by 2 bases and J by 8 bases, with 12 bases between. Germline lookup yields CDR1 GTSNPN and CDR2 SVGIG (reference sequence). This CDR3 contains 12 residues. CDR3 residues: CAWSPGEYGYTF. The CDR3 DNA reads TGTGCCTGGAGTCCCGGGGAGTACGGCTACACCTTC.